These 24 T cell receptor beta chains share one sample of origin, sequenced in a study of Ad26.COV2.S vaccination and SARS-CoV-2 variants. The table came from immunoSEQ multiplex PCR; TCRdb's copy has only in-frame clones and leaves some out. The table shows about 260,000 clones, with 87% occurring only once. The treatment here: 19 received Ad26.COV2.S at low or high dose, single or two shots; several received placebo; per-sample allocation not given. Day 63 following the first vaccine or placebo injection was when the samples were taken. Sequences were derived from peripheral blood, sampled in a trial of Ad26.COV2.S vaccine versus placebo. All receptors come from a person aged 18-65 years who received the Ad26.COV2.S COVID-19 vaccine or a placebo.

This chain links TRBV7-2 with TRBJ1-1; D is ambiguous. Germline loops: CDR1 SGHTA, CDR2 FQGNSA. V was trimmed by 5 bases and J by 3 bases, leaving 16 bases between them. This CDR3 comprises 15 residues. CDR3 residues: CASSVTQWAHTEAFF. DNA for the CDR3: TGTGCCAGCAGCGTCACTCAGTGGGCGCACACTGAAGCTTTCTTT.

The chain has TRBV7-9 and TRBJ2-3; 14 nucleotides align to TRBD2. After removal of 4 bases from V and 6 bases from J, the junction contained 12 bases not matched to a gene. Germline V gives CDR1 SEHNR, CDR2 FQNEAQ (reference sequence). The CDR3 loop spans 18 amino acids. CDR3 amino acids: CASSSQTSGRAIGDTQYF. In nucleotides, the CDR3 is TGTGCCAGCAGCTCGCAGACTAGCGGGAGGGCCATTGGGGATACGCAGTATTTT.

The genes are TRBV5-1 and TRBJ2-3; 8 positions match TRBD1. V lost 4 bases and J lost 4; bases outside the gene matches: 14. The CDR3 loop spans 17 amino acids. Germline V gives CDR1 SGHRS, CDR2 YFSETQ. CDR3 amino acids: CASSRGPTDRGPDTQYF. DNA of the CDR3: TGCGCCAGCAGCCGGGGGCCCACAGACAGGGGCCCAGATACGCAGTATTTT.

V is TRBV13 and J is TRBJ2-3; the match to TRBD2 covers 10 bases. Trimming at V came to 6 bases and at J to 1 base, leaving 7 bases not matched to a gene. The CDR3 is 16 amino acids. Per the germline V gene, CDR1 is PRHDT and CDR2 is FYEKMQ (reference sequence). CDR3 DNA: TGTGCCAGCAGGTGGGGGCTAGCGGGGGGCACAGATACGCAGTATTTT. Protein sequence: CASRWGLAGGTDTQYF.

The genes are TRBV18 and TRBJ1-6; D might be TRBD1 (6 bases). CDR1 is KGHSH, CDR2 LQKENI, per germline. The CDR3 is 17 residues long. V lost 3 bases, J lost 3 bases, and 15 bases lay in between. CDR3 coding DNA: TGTGCCAGCTCACCTACGCGACAGGTGTACTATAATTCACCCCTCCACTTT. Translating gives CASSPTRQVYYNSPLHF.

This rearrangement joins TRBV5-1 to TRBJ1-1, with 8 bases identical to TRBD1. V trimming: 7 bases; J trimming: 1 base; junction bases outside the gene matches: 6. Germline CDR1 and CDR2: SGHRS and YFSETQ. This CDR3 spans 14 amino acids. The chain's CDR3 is CASGRGTGNTEAFF. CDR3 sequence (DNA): TGCGCCAGCGGCCGTGGGACAGGGAACACTGAAGCTTTCTTT.

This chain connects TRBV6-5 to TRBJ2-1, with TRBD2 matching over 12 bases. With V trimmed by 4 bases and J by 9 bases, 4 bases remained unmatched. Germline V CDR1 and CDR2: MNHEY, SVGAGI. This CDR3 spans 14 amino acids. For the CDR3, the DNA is TGTGCCAGCAGTTCTAGCGGGAGGGCCCGTGAGCAGTTCTTC. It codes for CASSSSGRAREQFF.

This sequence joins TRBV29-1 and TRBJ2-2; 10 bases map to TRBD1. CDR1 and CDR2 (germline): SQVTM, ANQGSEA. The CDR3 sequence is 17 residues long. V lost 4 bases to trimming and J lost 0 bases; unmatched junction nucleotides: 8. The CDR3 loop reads CSVVETGGTSNTGELFF. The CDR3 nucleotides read TGCAGCGTTGTGGAGACAGGGGGCACGTCGAACACCGGGGAGCTGTTTTTT.

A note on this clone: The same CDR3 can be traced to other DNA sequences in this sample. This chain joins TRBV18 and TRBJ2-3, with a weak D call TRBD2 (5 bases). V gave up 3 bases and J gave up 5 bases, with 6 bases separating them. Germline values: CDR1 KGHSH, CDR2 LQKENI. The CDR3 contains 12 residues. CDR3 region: CASSPGRDTQYF. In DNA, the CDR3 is TGTGCCAGCTCACCGGGGAGAGATACGCAGTATTTT.

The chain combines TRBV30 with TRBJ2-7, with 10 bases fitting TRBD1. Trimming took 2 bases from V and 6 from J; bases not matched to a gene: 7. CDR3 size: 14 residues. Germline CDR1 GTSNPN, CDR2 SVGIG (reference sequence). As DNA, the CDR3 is TGTGCCTGGAGTATTGGACAGGGGGTGAGCGAGCAGTACTTC. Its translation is CAWSIGQGVSEQYF.

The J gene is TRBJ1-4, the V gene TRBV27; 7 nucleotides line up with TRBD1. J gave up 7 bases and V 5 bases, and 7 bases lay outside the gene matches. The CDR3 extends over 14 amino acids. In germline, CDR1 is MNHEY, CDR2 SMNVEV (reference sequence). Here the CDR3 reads CASSARDRLEKLFF. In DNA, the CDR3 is TGTGCCAGCAGTGCTAGGGACAGACTTGAAAAACTGTTTTTT.

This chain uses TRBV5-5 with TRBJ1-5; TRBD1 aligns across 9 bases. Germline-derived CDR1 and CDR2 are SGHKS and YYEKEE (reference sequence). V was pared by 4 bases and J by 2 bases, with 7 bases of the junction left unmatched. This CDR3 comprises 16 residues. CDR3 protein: CASSPGTGTGNQPQHF. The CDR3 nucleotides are TGTGCCAGCAGCCCCGGGACAGGGACGGGCAATCAGCCCCAGCATTTT.

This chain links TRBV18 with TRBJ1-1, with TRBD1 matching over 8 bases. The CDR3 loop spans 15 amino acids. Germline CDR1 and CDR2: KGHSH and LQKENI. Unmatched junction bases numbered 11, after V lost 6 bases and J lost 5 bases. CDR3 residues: CASSRNGQGGTEAFF. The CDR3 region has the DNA TGTGCCAGCTCGCGAAACGGACAGGGCGGAACTGAAGCTTTCTTT.

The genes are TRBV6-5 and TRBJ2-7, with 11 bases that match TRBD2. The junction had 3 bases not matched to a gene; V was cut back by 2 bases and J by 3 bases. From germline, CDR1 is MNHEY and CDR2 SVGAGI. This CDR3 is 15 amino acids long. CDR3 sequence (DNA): TGTGCCAGCAGTTACCTAGCGGGGGGTTTCTACGAGCAGTACTTC. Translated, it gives CASSYLAGGFYEQYF.

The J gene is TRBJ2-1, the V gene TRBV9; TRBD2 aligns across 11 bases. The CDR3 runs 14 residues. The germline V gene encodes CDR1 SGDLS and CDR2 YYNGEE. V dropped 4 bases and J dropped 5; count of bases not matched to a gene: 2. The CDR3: CASSLAGGNNEQFF. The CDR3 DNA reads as TGTGCCAGCAGCCTAGCGGGGGGAAACAATGAGCAGTTCTTC. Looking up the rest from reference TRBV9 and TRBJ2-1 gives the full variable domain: DSGVTQTPKHLITATGQRVTLRCSPRSGDLSVYWYQQSLDQGLQFLIQYYNGEERAKGNILERFSAQQFPDLHSELNLSSLELGDSALYFCASSLAGGNNEQFFGPGTRLTVL.

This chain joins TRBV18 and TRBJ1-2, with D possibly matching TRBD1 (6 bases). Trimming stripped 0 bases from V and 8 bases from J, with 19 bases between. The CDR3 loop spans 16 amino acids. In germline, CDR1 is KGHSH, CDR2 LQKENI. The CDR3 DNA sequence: TGTGCCAGCTCACCACCTATCCTACAGGGAGGAGGGGGCTACACCTTC. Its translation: CASSPPILQGGGGYTF.

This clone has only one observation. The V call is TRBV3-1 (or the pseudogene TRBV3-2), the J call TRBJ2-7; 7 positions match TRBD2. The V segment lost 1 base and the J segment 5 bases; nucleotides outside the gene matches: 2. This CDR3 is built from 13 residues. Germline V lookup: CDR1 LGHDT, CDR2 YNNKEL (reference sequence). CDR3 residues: CASSQVGGNEQYF. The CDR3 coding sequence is TGTGCCAGCAGCCAAGTGGGGGGGAACGAGCAGTACTTC.

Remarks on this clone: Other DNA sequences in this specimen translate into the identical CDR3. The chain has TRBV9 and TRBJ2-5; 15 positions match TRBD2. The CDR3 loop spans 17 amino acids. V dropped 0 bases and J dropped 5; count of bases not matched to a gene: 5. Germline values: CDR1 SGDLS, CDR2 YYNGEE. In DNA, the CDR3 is TGTGCCAGCAGCGTAGGGACTAGCGGGGGGGCGCGGGAGACCCAGTACTTC. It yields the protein CASSVGTSGGARETQYF.

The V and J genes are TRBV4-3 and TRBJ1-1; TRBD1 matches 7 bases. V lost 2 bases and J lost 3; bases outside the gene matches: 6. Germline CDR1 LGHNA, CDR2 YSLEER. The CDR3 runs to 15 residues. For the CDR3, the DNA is TGCGCCAGCAGCCAAATAGAAACAGGGGACACTGAAGCTTTCTTT. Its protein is CASSQIETGDTEAFF.

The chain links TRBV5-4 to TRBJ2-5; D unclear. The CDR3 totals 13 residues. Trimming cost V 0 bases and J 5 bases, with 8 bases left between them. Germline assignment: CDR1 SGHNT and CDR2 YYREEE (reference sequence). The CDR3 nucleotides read TGTGCCAGCAGCTTGGGGGGTATGGAGACCCAGTACTTC. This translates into CASSLGGMETQYF.

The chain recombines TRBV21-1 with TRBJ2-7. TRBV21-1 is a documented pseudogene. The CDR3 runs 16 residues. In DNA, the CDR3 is TGTGCTAGCAGCAAATCTGGGTGCCTTGGGGTCCACGAGCAGTACTTC. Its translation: CASSKSGCLGVHEQYF.

CDR3 sequence: CASSRQGAGGYTF. In DNA form, the CDR3 reads TGTGCCAGCAGTCGACAGGGGGCGGGTGGCTACACCTTC. The chain has TRBV12-3 or TRBV12-4 and TRBJ1-2; 10 nucleotides line up with TRBD1. The CDR3 sequence is 13 residues long. Unmatched junction bases numbered 4, after V lost 5 bases and J lost 7 bases.

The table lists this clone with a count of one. CDR3 loop: CASSPGVGGAIYNEQFF. CDR3 nucleotides: TGTGCCAGCAGTCCCGGAGTTGGGGGGGCCATCTACAATGAGCAGTTCTTC. V is TRBV27 and J is TRBJ2-1, with a tentative D call TRBD2 (7 bases). Germline V CDR1 and CDR2: MNHEY, SMNVEV (reference sequence). Trimming cost V 5 bases and J 3 bases, with 20 bases left between them. The CDR3 is made up of 17 amino acids.

The CDR3 here is CASSLSQNNEKLFF. The DNA of the CDR3 is TGCGCCAGCAGCTTGTCACAGAATAATGAAAAACTGTTTTTT. This chain connects TRBV5-1 to TRBJ1-4, with unresolved D. The CDR3 is 14 residues long. Trimming pared 1 base from V and 4 bases from J, leaving 8 bases between. The germline gives CDR1 SGHRS, CDR2 YFSETQ. Full variable domain (rest looked up from reference TRBV5-1 and TRBJ1-4): KAGVTQTPRYLIKTRGQQVTLSCSPISGHRSVSWYQQTPGQGLQFLFEYFSETQRNKGNFPGRFSGRQFSNSRSEMNVSTLELGDSALYLCASSLSQNNEKLFFGSGTQLSVL.